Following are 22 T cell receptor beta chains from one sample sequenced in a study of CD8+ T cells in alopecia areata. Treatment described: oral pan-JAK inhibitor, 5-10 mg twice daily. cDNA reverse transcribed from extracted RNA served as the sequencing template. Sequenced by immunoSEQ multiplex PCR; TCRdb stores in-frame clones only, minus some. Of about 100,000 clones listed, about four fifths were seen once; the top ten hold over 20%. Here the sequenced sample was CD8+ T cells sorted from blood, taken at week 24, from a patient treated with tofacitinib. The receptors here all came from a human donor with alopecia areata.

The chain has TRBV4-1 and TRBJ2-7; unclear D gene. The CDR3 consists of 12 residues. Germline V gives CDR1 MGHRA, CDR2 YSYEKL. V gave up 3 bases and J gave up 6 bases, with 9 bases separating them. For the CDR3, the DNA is TGCGCCAGCAGCCATCTCCTACGCGAGCAGTACTTC. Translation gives CASSHLLREQYF.

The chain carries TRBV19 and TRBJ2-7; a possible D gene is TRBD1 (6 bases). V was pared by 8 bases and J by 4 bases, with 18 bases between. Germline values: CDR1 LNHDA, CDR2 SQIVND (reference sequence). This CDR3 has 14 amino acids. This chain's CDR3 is CASSSRDTPYEQYF. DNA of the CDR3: TGTGCCAGTTCCAGCCGGGACACCCCATACGAGCAGTACTTC.

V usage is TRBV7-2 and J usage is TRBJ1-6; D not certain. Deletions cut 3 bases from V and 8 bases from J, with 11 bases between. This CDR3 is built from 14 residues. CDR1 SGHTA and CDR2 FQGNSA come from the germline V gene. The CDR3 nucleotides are TGTGCCAGCAGCTTTTGGTCGTCGGATTCACCCCTCCACTTT. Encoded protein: CASSFWSSDSPLHF.

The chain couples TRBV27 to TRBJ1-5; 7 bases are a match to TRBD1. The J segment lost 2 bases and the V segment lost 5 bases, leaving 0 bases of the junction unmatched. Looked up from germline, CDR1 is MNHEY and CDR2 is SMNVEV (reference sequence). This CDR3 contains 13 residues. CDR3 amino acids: CASSQGGNQPQHF. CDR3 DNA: TGTGCCAGCAGTCAGGGGGGCAATCAGCCCCAGCATTTT.

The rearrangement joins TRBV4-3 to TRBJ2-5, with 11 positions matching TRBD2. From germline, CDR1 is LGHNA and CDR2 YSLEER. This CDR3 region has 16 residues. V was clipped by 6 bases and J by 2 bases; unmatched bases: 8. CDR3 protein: CASRGELAGEQETQYF. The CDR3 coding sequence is TGCGCCAGCAGGGGCGAACTAGCGGGGGAACAAGAGACCCAGTACTTC.

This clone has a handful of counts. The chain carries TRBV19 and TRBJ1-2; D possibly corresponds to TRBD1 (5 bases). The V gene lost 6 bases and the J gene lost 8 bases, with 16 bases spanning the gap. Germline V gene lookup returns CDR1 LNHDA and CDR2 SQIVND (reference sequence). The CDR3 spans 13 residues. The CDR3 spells CASRSGTHDGYTF. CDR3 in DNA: TGTGCCAGTAGATCCGGGACCCACGACGGCTACACCTTC.

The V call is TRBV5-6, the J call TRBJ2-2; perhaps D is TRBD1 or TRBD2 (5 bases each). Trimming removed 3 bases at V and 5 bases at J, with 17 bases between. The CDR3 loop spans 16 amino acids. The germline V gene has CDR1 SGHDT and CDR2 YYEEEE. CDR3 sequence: CASSWGRDVLTGELFF. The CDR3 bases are TGTGCCAGCAGCTGGGGCAGGGACGTTCTTACCGGGGAGCTGTTTTTT.

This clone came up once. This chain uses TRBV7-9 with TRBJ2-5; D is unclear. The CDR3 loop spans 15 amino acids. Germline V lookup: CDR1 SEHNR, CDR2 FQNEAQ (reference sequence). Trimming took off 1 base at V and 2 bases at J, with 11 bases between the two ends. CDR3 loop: CASSLEAGRQETQYF. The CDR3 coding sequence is TGTGCCAGCAGCTTAGAGGCAGGAAGACAAGAGACCCAGTACTTC.

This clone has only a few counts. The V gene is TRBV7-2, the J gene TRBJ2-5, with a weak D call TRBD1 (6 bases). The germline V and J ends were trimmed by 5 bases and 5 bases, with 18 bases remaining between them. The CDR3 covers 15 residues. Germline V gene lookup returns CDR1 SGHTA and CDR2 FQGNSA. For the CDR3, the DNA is TGTGCCAGCAGCACTTCAGGGGACGGAAGGGAGACCCAGTACTTC. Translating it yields CASSTSGDGRETQYF. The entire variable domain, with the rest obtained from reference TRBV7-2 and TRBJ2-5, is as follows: GAGVSQSPSNKVTEKGKDVELRCDPISGHTALYWYRQSLGQGLEFLIYFQGNSAPDKSGLPSDRFSAERTGGSVSTLTIQRTQQEDSAVYLCASSTSGDGRETQYFGPGTRLLVL.

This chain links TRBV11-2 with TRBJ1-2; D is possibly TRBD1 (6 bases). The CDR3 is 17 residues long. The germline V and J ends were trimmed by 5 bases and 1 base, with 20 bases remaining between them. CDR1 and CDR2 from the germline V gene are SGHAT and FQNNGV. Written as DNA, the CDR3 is TGTGCCAGCAGCCCAGCGGGGGGCCGAGCAATTAACTATGGCTACACCTTC. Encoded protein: CASSPAGGRAINYGYTF.

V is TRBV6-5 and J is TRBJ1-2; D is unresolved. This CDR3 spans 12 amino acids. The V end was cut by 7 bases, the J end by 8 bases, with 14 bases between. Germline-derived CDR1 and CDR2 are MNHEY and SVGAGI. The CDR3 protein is CASTMGPGGYTF. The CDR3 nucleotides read TGTGCCAGCACTATGGGCCCGGGGGGCTACACCTTC.

CDR3 nucleotide sequence: TGCGCCAGCAGCCAAGGGGAATCATGGACTAGCGGGGGGGCCGAGCCCTACGAGCAGTACTTC. The encoded protein is CASSQGESWTSGGAEPYEQYF. The V call is TRBV4-1, the J call TRBJ2-7; 15 bases fit TRBD2. Unmatched junction bases numbered 15, after V lost 1 base and J lost 2 bases. The CDR3 is 21 residues long. Germline values: CDR1 MGHRA, CDR2 YSYEKL.

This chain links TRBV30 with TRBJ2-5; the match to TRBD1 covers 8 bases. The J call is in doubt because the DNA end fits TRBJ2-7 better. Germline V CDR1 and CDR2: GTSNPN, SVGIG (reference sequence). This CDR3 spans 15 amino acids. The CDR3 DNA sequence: TGTGCCTGGAGTCCCGGGACAGGAGGCTCCTACGAGCAGTACTTC. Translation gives CAWSPGTGGSYEQYF.

The CDR3 nucleotides are TGTGCCAGCAGCTTAGTCGGTGTGAACACTGAAGCTTTCTTT. This translates into CASSLVGVNTEAFF. This chain links TRBV7-2 with TRBJ1-1; D gene uncertain. From germline, CDR1 is SGHTA and CDR2 FQGNSA. V was clipped by 1 base and J by 0 bases, with 6 bases between them. This CDR3 comprises 14 residues.

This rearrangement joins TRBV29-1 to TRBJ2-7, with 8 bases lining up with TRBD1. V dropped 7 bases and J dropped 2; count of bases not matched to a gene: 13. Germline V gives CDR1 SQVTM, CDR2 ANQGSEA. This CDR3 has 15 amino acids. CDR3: CSARMTGEETYEQYF. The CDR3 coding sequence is TGCAGCGCTAGGATGACAGGGGAAGAAACCTACGAGCAGTACTTC.

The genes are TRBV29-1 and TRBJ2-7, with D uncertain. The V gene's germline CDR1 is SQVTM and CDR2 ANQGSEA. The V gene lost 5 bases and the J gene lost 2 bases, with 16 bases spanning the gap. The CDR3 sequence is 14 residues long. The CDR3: CSVSHGREAYEQYF. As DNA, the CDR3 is TGCAGCGTTAGTCATGGAAGAGAGGCCTACGAGCAGTACTTC.

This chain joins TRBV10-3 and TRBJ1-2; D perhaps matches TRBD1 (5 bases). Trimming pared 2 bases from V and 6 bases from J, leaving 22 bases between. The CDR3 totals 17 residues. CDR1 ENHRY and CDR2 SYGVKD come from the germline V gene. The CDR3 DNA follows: TGTGCCATCAGTGAGATCCCGGGGGAGGCGCGGAGGAATGGCTACACCTTC. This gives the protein CAISEIPGEARRNGYTF.

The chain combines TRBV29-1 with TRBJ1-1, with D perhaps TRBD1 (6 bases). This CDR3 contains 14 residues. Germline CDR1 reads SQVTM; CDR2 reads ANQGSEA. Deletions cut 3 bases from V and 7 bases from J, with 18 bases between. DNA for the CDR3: TGCAGCGTTGAGAGGACAGCAGAACTCGGTGAAGCTTTCTTT. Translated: CSVERTAELGEAFF.

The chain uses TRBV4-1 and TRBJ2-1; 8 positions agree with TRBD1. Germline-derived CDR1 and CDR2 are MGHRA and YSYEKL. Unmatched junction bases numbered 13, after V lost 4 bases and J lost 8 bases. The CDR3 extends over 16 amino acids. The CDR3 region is CASSPTAGQGGDEQFF. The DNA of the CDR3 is TGCGCCAGCAGCCCTACCGCCGGACAGGGTGGGGATGAGCAGTTCTTC.

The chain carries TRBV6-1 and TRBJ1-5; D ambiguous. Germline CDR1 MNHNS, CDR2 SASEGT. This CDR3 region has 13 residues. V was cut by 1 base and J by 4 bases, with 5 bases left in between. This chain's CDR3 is CASSEGRNQPQHF. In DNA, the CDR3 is TGTGCCAGCAGTGAAGGAAGGAATCAGCCCCAGCATTTT.

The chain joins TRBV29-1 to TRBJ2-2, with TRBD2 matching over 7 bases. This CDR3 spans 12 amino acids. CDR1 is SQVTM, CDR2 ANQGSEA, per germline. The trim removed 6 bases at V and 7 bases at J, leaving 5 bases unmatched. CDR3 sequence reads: CSVGLVGGELFF. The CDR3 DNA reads TGCAGCGTCGGACTAGTAGGCGGGGAGCTGTTTTTT.

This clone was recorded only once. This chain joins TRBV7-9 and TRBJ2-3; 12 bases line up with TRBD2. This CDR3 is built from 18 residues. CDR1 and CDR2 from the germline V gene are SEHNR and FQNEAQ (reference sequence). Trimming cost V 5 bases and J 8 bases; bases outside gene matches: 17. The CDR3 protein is CASSERVTTSGGKPTQYF. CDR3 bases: TGTGCCAGCAGCGAAAGAGTCACAACTAGCGGGGGGAAGCCTACGCAGTATTTT.